This is a list of T cell receptor beta chains from one sample in a study of cytomegalovirus exposure and HLA in healthy donors. The data were produced by immunoSEQ multiplex PCR, yet TCRdb's version contains in-frame clones alone and is incomplete. The sample records 150,000 or so clones, about 80% being singletons. The sequencing sample was made of PBMCs. The receptors were sampled from a man aged 35 to 55 in good health and CMV-seropositive. CDR3s include the opening cysteine and the closing phenylalanine or tryptophan. The order of the fields is J gene, V gene, D gene, clone size, CDR3 protein, CDR3 DNA. The D gene is left open where the match is weak. Part of the rows lack a size; the others show once, few, many or a class for expanded clones.

TRBJ2-1 | TRBV18 | TRBD2 | . | CASSLGLAGDLDEQFF | TGTGCCAGCTCACTGGGACTAGCGGGAGATCTCGATGAGCAGTTCTTC
TRBJ1-1 | TRBV19 | . | . | CASSIAQGNLGTEAFF | TGTGCCAGTAGTATCGCCCAGGGTAATCTTGGCACTGAAGCTTTCTTT
TRBJ1-2 | TRBV9 | . | . | CASSVGGRVYGYTF | TGTGCCAGCAGCGTGGGGGGGAGGGTGTATGGCTACACCTTC
TRBJ2-1 | TRBV5-1 | TRBD2 | . | CASSLAAGTGAEQFF | TGCGCCAGCAGCTTGGCAGCGGGGACGGGCGCTGAGCAGTTCTTC
TRBJ1-1 | TRBV10-3 | . | . | CATHPGLGTEAFF | TGTGCCACCCACCCGGGTTTGGGCACTGAAGCTTTCTTT
TRBJ2-7 | TRBV28 | TRBD2 | once | CASTPGGGMTEQYF | TGTGCCAGCACCCCTGGGGGGGGTATGACCGAGCAGTACTTC
TRBJ2-7 | TRBV28 | . | . | CASSLTASSEQYF | TGTGCCAGCAGTTTAACGGCTAGCAGCGAGCAGTACTTC
TRBJ1-2 | TRBV6-5 | TRBD1 | . | CASRYTSRGTYGYTF | TGTGCCAGCAGATACACTAGCAGGGGGACTTATGGCTACACCTTC
TRBJ2-2 | TRBV21-1 | . | . | CASSKDSFTGELFF | TGTGCCAGCAGCAAAGACAGTTTTACCGGGGAGCTGTTTTTT
TRBJ1-3 | TRBV5-1 | . | . | CASSLEGYSAGNTIYF | TGCGCCAGCAGCTTGGAGGGGTATTCAGCTGGAAACACCATATATTTT
TRBJ2-7 | TRBV28 | . | . | CASSLYGSYEQYF | TGTGCCAGCAGTTTATACGGCTCCTACGAGCAGTACTTC
TRBJ1-1 | TRBV28 | . | once | CASSWHTEAFF | TGTGCCAGCAGTTGGCACACTGAAGCTTTCTTT
TRBJ2-7 | TRBV16 | TRBD2 | . | CASSQSRTSAYEQYF | TGTGCCAGCAGCCAATCGCGGACTAGTGCCTACGAGCAGTACTTC
TRBJ2-2 | TRBV9 | TRBD2 | . | CASSVAPAGDSHSGELFF | TGTGCCAGCAGCGTAGCTCCCGCGGGGGACTCGCATTCCGGGGAGCTGTTTTTT
TRBJ1-5 | TRBV2 | . | . | CASNIQGDQPQHF | TGTGCCAGCAACATACAGGGAGATCAGCCCCAGCATTTT
TRBJ1-2 | TRBV19 | . | . | CASTDSWGVIYGYTF | TGTGCCAGTACTGATTCCTGGGGAGTGATCTATGGCTACACCTTC
TRBJ2-7 | TRBV11-1 | . | few | CASSLRGASYEQYF | TGTGCCAGCAGCTTACGGGGGGCCTCCTACGAGCAGTACTTC
TRBJ2-5 | TRBV9 | . | . | CASSVEVSGSKETQYF | TGTGCCAGCAGCGTAGAGGTTAGCGGATCTAAAGAGACCCAGTACTTC
TRBJ1-3 | TRBV5-1 | . | . | CASSAKSSNGNTIYF | TGCGCCAGCAGCGCCAAGAGCTCCAATGGAAACACCATATATTTT
TRBJ1-5 | TRBV6-5 | . | . | CASSPYDNQPQHF | TGTGCCAGCAGTCCCTATGACAATCAGCCCCAGCATTTT
TRBJ2-1 | TRBV7-9 | . | . | CASSLEGPNEQFF | TGTGCCAGCAGCTTAGAGGGGCCCAATGAGCAGTTCTTC
TRBJ1-1 | TRBV2 | TRBD1 | . | CASRIQGAEAFF | TGTGCCAGCAGGATACAGGGGGCTGAAGCTTTCTTT
TRBJ2-1 | TRBV19 | . | . | CASSRGFINEQFF | TGTGCCAGTAGTCGGGGTTTTATTAATGAGCAGTTCTTC
TRBJ1-1 | TRBV4-1 | TRBD1 | . | CASSQGNRGDTEAFF | TGCGCCAGCAGCCAAGGGAACAGGGGGGACACTGAAGCTTTCTTT
TRBJ2-1 | TRBV10-1 | . | . | CASSERPGRGFF | TGCGCCAGCAGTGAACGCCCTGGCAGGGGGTTCTTC
TRBJ2-3 | TRBV10-3 | TRBD2 | . | CASLAGGLLGTDTQYF | TGTGCCAGTCTAGCGGGAGGGCTTTTAGGCACAGATACGCAGTATTTT
TRBJ2-7 | TRBV28 | TRBD2 | once | CASSPSGRTDEQYF | TGTGCCAGCAGTCCGAGCGGGAGGACCGACGAGCAGTACTTC
TRBJ2-7 | TRBV13 | . | . | CASSVRDWSSGQYF | TGTGCCAGCAGCGTCCGGGACTGGAGCTCGGGGCAGTACTTC
TRBJ2-2 | TRBV7-8 | TRBD1 | . | CASSLRDRGAGELFF | TGTGCCAGCAGCCTCCGGGACAGGGGGGCCGGGGAGCTGTTTTTT
TRBJ2-7 | TRBV7-8 | TRBD2 | . | CTSSLADSGPYEQYF | TGTACCAGCAGCTTAGCCGATAGCGGGCCCTACGAGCAGTACTTC
TRBJ2-3 | TRBV7-8 | . | . | CASSLARTPTDTQYF | TGTGCCAGCAGCTTAGCCAGAACCCCCACAGATACGCAGTATTTT
TRBJ1-4 | TRBV19 | . | . | CASTQINEKLFF | TGTGCCAGTACGCAGATTAATGAAAAACTGTTTTTT
TRBJ1-2 | TRBV7-2 | . | once | CASSLGLRGGYTF | TGTGCCAGCAGCTTAGGGCTGCGAGGTGGCTACACCTTC
TRBJ2-1 | TRBV9 | . | few | CASSPRVTGGEQFF | TGTGCCAGCAGCCCGAGGGTCACGGGTGGTGAGCAGTTCTTC
TRBJ2-7 | TRBV29-1 | TRBD1 | . | CSARGRDYEQYF | TGCAGCGCGAGGGGGCGCGACTACGAGCAGTACTTC
TRBJ2-1 | TRBV29-1 | TRBD2 | . | CSVDKPGGIGNEQFF | TGCAGCGTGGACAAGCCCGGGGGGATAGGAAATGAGCAGTTCTTC
TRBJ1-4 | TRBV18 | . | . | CASSPTVPSFQTMNEKLFF | TGTGCCAGCTCACCAACGGTCCCATCTTTCCAGACAATGAATGAAAAACTGTTTTTT
TRBJ1-4 | TRBV6-1 | . | . | CASSFRTEAGEKLFF | TGTGCCAGCAGTTTCCGGACAGAGGCGGGTGAAAAACTGTTTTTT
TRBJ2-5 | TRBV4-1 | . | few | CASSQAQSSQETQYF | TGCGCCAGCAGCCAAGCACAGAGTAGCCAAGAGACCCAGTACTTC
TRBJ1-1 | TRBV2 | . | . | CASTQTANTEAFF | TGTGCCAGCACCCAAACTGCGAACACTGAAGCTTTCTTT
TRBJ2-2 | TRBV19 | . | . | CASSIEPGGHTGELFF | TGTGCCAGTAGTATAGAGCCCGGAGGTCACACCGGGGAGCTGTTTTTT
TRBJ2-7 | TRBV7-9 | TRBD1 | . | CSSSPSGDRAHEQYF | TGTTCCAGCAGCCCGTCCGGGGACAGGGCCCACGAGCAGTACTTC
TRBJ2-7 | TRBV5-1 | TRBD2 | . | CASSSSGTSGADQYF | TGCGCCAGCAGCTCCTCCGGGACTAGCGGGGCGGATCAGTACTTC
TRBJ1-5 | TRBV28 | . | . | CASTGGLQPQHF | TGTGCCAGCACTGGAGGGCTTCAGCCCCAGCATTTT
TRBJ1-1 | TRBV4-1 | . | . | CASRLAGQNTEAFF | TGCGCCAGCCGCCTTGCGGGGCAGAACACTGAAGCTTTCTTT
TRBJ1-1 | TRBV10-2 | . | . | CASSESRDEAFF | TGCGCCAGCAGTGAGTCCAGGGATGAAGCTTTCTTT
TRBJ1-1 | TRBV7-8 | . | once | CASSLLDSREAFF | TGTGCCAGCAGCTTATTGGACAGCCGTGAAGCTTTCTTT
TRBJ1-2 | TRBV7-9 | . | few | CASSLGGEDGYTF | TGTGCCAGCAGCTTAGGGGGCGAGGATGGCTACACCTTC
TRBJ2-5 | TRBV7-9 | TRBD2 | . | CASSPGRGGPGGETQYF | TGTGCCAGCAGCCCCGGGCGGGGGGGGCCGGGTGGAGAGACCCAGTACTTC
TRBJ1-1 | TRBV11-2 | TRBD1 | . | CASSLTQGAQNTEAFF | TGTGCCAGCAGCTTAACGCAGGGGGCGCAGAACACTGAAGCTTTCTTT
TRBJ2-1 | TRBV7-9 | TRBD2 | . | CARILAVNEQFF | TGTGCCAGGATACTAGCGGTCAATGAGCAGTTCTTC
TRBJ1-1 | TRBV9 | . | . | CASSVAEVTEAFF | TGTGCCAGCAGCGTAGCTGAGGTCACTGAAGCTTTCTTT
TRBJ2-2 | TRBV5-5 | TRBD2 | . | CASSNIAGGTGELFF | TGTGCCAGCAGCAACATAGCGGGAGGAACCGGGGAGCTGTTTTTT
TRBJ2-1 | TRBV19 | . | . | CASREGYNEQFF | TGTGCCAGTAGGGAGGGATACAATGAGCAGTTCTTC
TRBJ2-3 | TRBV5-4 | . | many | CASSLGSVSTDTQYF | TGTGCCAGCAGCTTGGGTAGCGTAAGCACAGATACGCAGTATTTT
TRBJ1-4 | TRBV19 | . | few | CASSLPLGSPDEKLFF | TGTGCCAGTAGTCTGCCTCTAGGGAGTCCGGATGAAAAACTGTTTTTT